The 26 T cell receptor beta chains below all came from one sample that was sequenced in a study of chemoradiotherapy in HPV16-positive cancers. Generated by immunoSEQ multiplex PCR, the TCRdb table keeps only in-frame clones and is missing some. This table holds roughly 70,000 clones, about 88% found once. The source material was blood, sampled from a patient who underwent chemoradiotherapy. These TCRs come from a human donor with HPV-associated anogenital cancer.

This clone was observed once. In nucleotides, the CDR3 is TGCGCCAGCAGCTTGGCCGAGACAGGGGCTTACGAGCAGTACTTC. Its protein product is CASSLAETGAYEQYF. This chain connects TRBV5-1 to TRBJ2-7; 8 bases line up with TRBD1. The trim removed 0 bases at V and 4 bases at J, leaving 6 bases unmatched. This CDR3 comprises 15 residues. Germline-derived CDR1 and CDR2 are SGHRS and YFSETQ.

Worth noting for this clone: The junction departs from germline at one end; a sequencing error may be responsible. The chain uses TRBV5-1 and TRBJ2-5, with a tentative D call TRBD2 (6 bases). The germline V gene has CDR1 SGHRS and CDR2 YFSETQ. The CDR3 runs 12 residues. CDR3 sequence (DNA): TGCGCCAGCAGCCCCCCGGGGACTGTCACCCACTTC. Protein sequence: CASSPPGTVTHF.

This clone has only a few counts. This sequence joins TRBV7-6 and TRBJ1-4; D possibly corresponds to TRBD1 (5 bases). CDR1 is SGHVS and CDR2 is FNYEAQ in the germline V gene. Between the trimmed V and J ends, which lost 1 base and 5 bases, there was a span of 11 bases. CDR3 length: 15 amino acids. In DNA form, the CDR3 reads TGTGCCAGCAGCTTAGGAGGAGGGGAAAATGAAAAACTGTTTTTT. Its protein product is CASSLGGGENEKLFF.

The V call is TRBV27, the J call TRBJ2-7, with TRBD1 matching over 7 bases. CDR3 size: 15 residues. V lost 4 bases, J lost 7 bases, and 13 bases stayed unmatched. The V gene's germline CDR1 is MNHEY and CDR2 SMNVEV (reference sequence). The CDR3 sequence: CASSSYRGGRGEQYF. Here the CDR3 DNA reads TGTGCCAGCAGTTCTTACAGGGGCGGCCGTGGGGAGCAGTACTTC.

The chain couples TRBV9 to TRBJ1-3; no firm D call. Trimming cost V 4 bases and J 0 bases, with 8 bases left between them. CDR3 size: 14 residues. Germline V gene sequence: CDR1 SGDLS, CDR2 YYNGEE. The CDR3 region is CASSPVSSGNTIYF. The CDR3 DNA follows: TGTGCCAGCAGCCCCGTGAGCTCTGGAAACACCATATATTTT.

The chain combines TRBV5-4 with TRBJ2-3; the match to TRBD2 covers 8 bases. CDR3 length equals 14 residues. Trimming took 7 bases from V and 2 from J; bases not matched to a gene: 6. Germline V gene sequence: CDR1 SGHNT, CDR2 YYREEE (reference sequence). The CDR3: CASYNSGVTDTQYF. CDR3 DNA sequence: TGTGCCAGCTACAATAGCGGGGTCACAGATACGCAGTATTTT.

The chain uses TRBV11-3 and TRBJ1-4; TRBD1 matches 12 bases. The CDR3 has 20 residues. Germline V lookup: CDR1 SGHNT, CDR2 YENEEA. The trim removed 3 bases at V and 0 bases at J, leaving 11 bases unmatched. The CDR3 coding sequence is TGTGCCAGCAGCTTGGCCTTAGGGACAGGGGGCTCCCCAACTAATGAAAAACTGTTTTTT. It translates to CASSLALGTGGSPTNEKLFF. Variable domain in full (rest from reference TRBV11-3 and TRBJ1-4): EAGVVQSPRYKIIEKKQPVAFWCNPISGHNTLYWYLQNLGQGPELLIRYENEEAVDDSQLPKDRFSAERLKGVDSTLKIQPAELGDSAVYLCASSLALGTGGSPTNEKLFFGSGTQLSVL.

The J gene is TRBJ1-5, the V gene TRBV28, with D tentatively TRBD1 (5 bases). Trimming left V 6 bases short and J 2 bases short, with 11 bases between. CDR3 length: 14 amino acids. CDR1 MDHEN and CDR2 SYDVKM come from the germline V gene. This CDR3 reads CASRVQGGNQPQHF. DNA for the CDR3: TGTGCCAGCAGGGTCCAGGGAGGCAATCAGCCCCAGCATTTT. Using reference TRBV28 and TRBJ1-5 for the parts outside the CDR3, the full variable domain is DVKVTQSSRYLVKRTGEKVFLECVQDMDHENMFWYRQDPGLGLRLIYFSYDVKMKEKGDIPEGYSVSREKKERFSLILESASTNQTSMYLCASRVQGGNQPQHFGDGTRLSIL.

V and J are TRBV10-1 and TRBJ2-7; 7 bases are shared with TRBD1. After removal of 2 bases from V and 2 bases from J, the junction contained 0 bases not matched to a gene. Per the germline V gene, CDR1 is WNHNN and CDR2 is SYGVQD (reference sequence). This CDR3 spans 13 amino acids. CDR3 sequence: CASSEGQAYEQYF. DNA for the CDR3: TGCGCCAGCAGTGAGGGACAGGCCTACGAGCAGTACTTC.

This chain connects TRBV27 to TRBJ2-5; weak D call: TRBD2 (7 bases). This CDR3 spans 15 amino acids. Germline V gene lookup returns CDR1 MNHEY and CDR2 SMNVEV (reference sequence). V lost 5 bases and J lost 2, with 15 bases in between. This chain's CDR3 is CASSAVAGAQETQYF. The CDR3 DNA follows: TGTGCCAGCAGTGCCGTGGCGGGGGCGCAAGAGACCCAGTACTTC.

The sample holds one count of this clone. This rearrangement joins TRBV19 to TRBJ2-3; D may be TRBD1 or TRBD2 (5 bases each). The CDR3 runs to 14 residues. Germline CDR1 reads LNHDA; CDR2 reads SQIVND (reference sequence). Trimming shortened V by 5 bases and J by 0 bases, and 9 bases separated the two germline ends. CDR3 sequence: CASSPGPSTDTQYF. In DNA form, the CDR3 reads TGTGCCAGTAGTCCGGGACCCAGCACAGATACGCAGTATTTT. The full variable domain, completed using reference TRBV19 and TRBJ2-3, is DGGITQSPKYLFRKEGQNVTLSCEQNLNHDAMYWYRQDPGQGLRLIYYSQIVNDFQKGDIAEGYSVSREKKESFPLTVTSAQKNPTAFYLCASSPGPSTDTQYFGPGTRLTVL.

The rearrangement joins TRBV6-5 to TRBJ1-1; possible D gene TRBD1, 5 bases. Germline CDR1 reads MNHEY; CDR2 reads SVGAGI. The V gene lost 0 bases and the J gene lost 5 bases, with 7 bases spanning the gap. The CDR3 runs 13 residues. The CDR3 is CASSYSWGTEAFF. CDR3 DNA sequence: TGTGCCAGCAGTTACTCCTGGGGGACTGAAGCTTTCTTT.

The V gene is TRBV13, the J gene TRBJ2-1; D is uncertain. Between the trimmed V and J ends, which lost 6 bases and 9 bases, there was a span of 27 bases. Germline CDR1 is PRHDT and CDR2 is FYEKMQ (reference sequence). The CDR3 runs to 17 residues. The CDR3 coding sequence is TGTGCCAGCAGTGACACGGGTAAGGGCATTGATGGTCCTGAGCAGTTCTTC. Translation: CASSDTGKGIDGPEQFF.

V usage is TRBV11-2 and J usage is TRBJ2-1; 9 nucleotides align to TRBD2. This CDR3 has 15 amino acids. CDR1 is SGHAT, CDR2 FQNNGV, per germline. Germline trimming cut 5 bases from V and 8 bases from J; bases unmatched to any gene: 10. CDR3 residues: CASSDWGGGAHEQFF. The CDR3 DNA follows: TGTGCCAGCAGCGACTGGGGCGGGGGGGCCCATGAGCAGTTCTTC.

V gene TRBV18 combines with J gene TRBJ1-1; possibly TRBD1 for D (6 bases). Germline loops: CDR1 KGHSH, CDR2 LQKENI. Trimming removed 2 bases from V and 3 bases from J, with 13 bases in between. This CDR3 is 15 amino acids long. CDR3 region: CASSPWSGVDTEAFF. As DNA, the CDR3 is TGTGCCAGCTCACCATGGTCAGGGGTCGACACTGAAGCTTTCTTT.

The genes are TRBV27 and TRBJ2-7; 12 positions match TRBD2. J gave up 3 bases and V 3 bases, and 6 bases lay outside the gene matches. The CDR3 loop spans 16 amino acids. Germline V CDR1 and CDR2: MNHEY, SMNVEV (reference sequence). The CDR3 spells CASSLTGLAGNYEQYF. For the CDR3, the DNA is TGTGCCAGCAGTTTGACCGGACTAGCGGGAAACTACGAGCAGTACTTC.

The chain uses TRBV2 and TRBJ1-6; D is undetermined. V gave up 6 bases and J gave up 4 bases, with 10 bases separating them. The germline CDR1 and CDR2 sequences are SNHLY and FYNNEI. The CDR3 has 14 amino acids. The CDR3 bases are TGTGCCAGCAGGCAGAGCCCGTATAATTCACCCCTCCACTTT. Its translation: CASRQSPYNSPLHF. Full variable domain (outside the CDR3, taken from reference TRBV2 and TRBJ1-6): EPEVTQTPSHQVTQMGQEVILRCVPISNHLYFYWYRQILGQKVEFLVSFYNNEISEKSEIFDDQFSVERPDGSNFTLKIRSTKLEDSAMYFCASRQSPYNSPLHFGNGTRLTVT.

The chain combines TRBV7-9 with TRBJ2-6; D may be TRBD1 or TRBD2 (5 bases each). With 1 base removed from V and 0 bases from J, the gap between germline ends came to 13 bases. The CDR3 is made up of 18 amino acids. CDR1 is SEHNR, CDR2 FQNEAQ, per germline (reference sequence). The CDR3 region has the DNA TGTGCCAGCAGCTTAGTTCGGGCAGGGAGCTCTGGGGCCAACGTCCTGACTTTC. Protein: CASSLVRAGSSGANVLTF. Filled out from reference TRBV7-9 and TRBJ2-6, the complete variable domain reads DTGVSQNPRHKITKRGQNVTFRCDPISEHNRLYWYRQTLGQGPEFLTYFQNEAQLEKSRLLSDRFSAERPKGSFSTLEIQRTEQGDSAMYLCASSLVRAGSSGANVLTFGAGSRLTVL.

The chain links TRBV13 to TRBJ2-2, with 7 positions matching TRBD1. Germline V gene sequence: CDR1 PRHDT, CDR2 FYEKMQ (reference sequence). J lost 5 bases, V lost 7 bases, and 10 bases had no gene match. CDR3 length equals 15 residues. In nucleotides, the CDR3 is TGTGCCAGCACCGGAGGACAGGAATTTACCGGGGAGCTGTTTTTT. Translated, it gives CASTGGQEFTGELFF. The whole variable domain, filled in from reference TRBV13 and TRBJ2-2, reads AAGVIQSPRHLIKEKRETATLKCYPIPRHDTVYWYQQGPGQDPQFLISFYEKMQSDKGSIPDRFSAQQFSDYHSELNMSSLELGDSALYFCASTGGQEFTGELFFGEGSRLTVL.

CDR3 sequence reads: CASSSLWTGGVNTEAFF. The CDR3, as DNA: TGTGCCAGCAGCTCCCTGTGGACAGGGGGTGTGAACACTGAAGCTTTCTTT. This chain connects TRBV7-9 to TRBJ1-1, with 10 positions matching TRBD1. V gave up 4 bases and J gave up 0 bases; unmatched junction bases: 8. Germline CDR1 and CDR2: SEHNR and FQNEAQ (reference sequence). This CDR3 has 17 amino acids. The full variable domain, completed using reference TRBV7-9 and TRBJ1-1, is DTGVSQNPRHKITKRGQNVTFRCDPISEHNRLYWYRQTLGQGPEFLTYFQNEAQLEKSRLLSDRFSAERPKGSFSTLEIQRTEQGDSAMYLCASSSLWTGGVNTEAFFGQGTRLTVV.

This sequence joins TRBV9 and TRBJ2-3, with D possibly matching TRBD2 (5 bases). V lost 3 bases to trimming and J lost 1 base, with 9 bases between them. The germline V gene has CDR1 SGDLS and CDR2 YYNGEE. CDR3 length: 14 residues. CDR3 in amino acids: CASSATRGTDTQYF. The CDR3 bases are TGTGCCAGCAGCGCAACTAGGGGCACAGATACGCAGTATTTT.

This clone was counted a few times. This sequence joins TRBV6-6 and TRBJ1-2; D unresolved. V was cut by 5 bases and J by 2 bases, with 3 bases left in between. Germline-derived CDR1 and CDR2 are MNHNY and SVGAGI (reference sequence). CDR3 length equals 11 residues. This chain's CDR3 is CASSPNYGYTF. The CDR3 coding sequence is TGTGCCAGCAGTCCCAACTATGGCTACACCTTC.

The CDR3 here is CASSPSTDTQYF. Written as DNA, the CDR3 is TGCGCCAGCAGCCCTTCCACAGATACGCAGTATTTT. The J gene is TRBJ2-3, the V gene TRBV5-1; D is unclear. V shed 4 bases and J shed 2 bases, with 5 bases lying between them. CDR1 and CDR2 (germline): SGHRS, YFSETQ. The CDR3 totals 12 residues.

The chain carries TRBV19 and TRBJ1-5, with a tentative D call TRBD1 (5 bases). V was shortened by 7 bases and J by 4 bases, with 17 bases between the two germline ends. The CDR3 has 15 amino acids. Germline V gene sequence: CDR1 LNHDA, CDR2 SQIVND (reference sequence). This CDR3 is CASKFPGRGNQPQHF. The CDR3 DNA reads as TGTGCCAGTAAGTTTCCAGGAAGGGGAAATCAGCCCCAGCATTTT.

The rearrangement uses TRBV29-1 and TRBJ2-3, with D tentatively TRBD1 or TRBD2 (5 bases each). V shed 4 bases and J shed 1 base, with 6 bases lying between them. The CDR3 is made up of 12 amino acids. Germline assignment: CDR1 SQVTM and CDR2 ANQGSEA. CDR3 sequence: CSVGDGTDTQYF. The CDR3 bases are TGCAGCGTTGGGGACGGCACAGATACGCAGTATTTT.

This clone was observed once. The V and J genes are TRBV5-1 and TRBJ1-2, with D maybe TRBD1 (6 bases). Trimming took 0 bases from V and 3 from J, leaving 15 bases between them. CDR3 length: 16 residues. Germline V gene sequence: CDR1 SGHRS, CDR2 YFSETQ. The CDR3 DNA reads TGCGCCAGCAGCTTGGCCGGGGGGGCTGTGGACTATGGCTACACCTTC. This codes for CASSLAGGAVDYGYTF.